The next 27 T cell receptor beta chains were all read from a single sample in a study of T-cell reconstitution after alpha-beta-depleted transplantation in children. For TCRbeta, the library was prepared with unique molecular identifiers. Each CDR3 protein is one row after TCRdb ran MiXCR on the PCR reads. Of about 410,000 distinct CDR3 sequences detected, about a fifth appear once; the ten largest clones hold 3.8%. Sample: PBMCs from the stem cell graft donor, taken from the stem cell graft. The receptors shown here come from a human donor who donated a stem cell graft to a child with acute myeloid leukemia.

This clonotype was observed at least ten times. The chain combines TRBV29-1 with TRBJ2-5, with TRBD1 matching 11 bases. V shed 4 bases and J 4 bases; nucleotides not matched to a gene: 8. CDR3 length: 15 residues. From germline, CDR1 is SQVTM and CDR2 ANQGSEA. The CDR3 region is CSVVPGQGARETQYF. The CDR3 DNA reads TGCAGCGTTGTTCCCGGACAGGGGGCCAGAGAGACCCAGTACTTC.

The rearrangement joins TRBV28 to TRBJ2-7, with D possibly called TRBD1 or TRBD2 (6 bases each). V lost 9 bases to trimming and J lost 5 bases, with 23 bases between them. The CDR3 contains 15 residues. CDR1 is MDHEN and CDR2 is SYDVKM in the germline V gene. CDR3 sequence reads: CASQVGGGIIDEQYF. In DNA form, the CDR3 reads TGTGCCAGTCAAGTTGGAGGGGGTATCATAGACGAGCAGTACTTC.

The chain recombines TRBV28 with TRBJ1-2, with TRBD1 as a possible D gene (5 bases). Trimming took 6 bases from V and 0 from J, leaving 8 bases between them. In germline, CDR1 is MDHEN, CDR2 SYDVKM. This CDR3 comprises 13 residues. This CDR3 is CASRRGANYGYTF. CDR3 bases: TGTGCCAGCAGAAGGGGCGCTAACTATGGCTACACCTTC.

The chain combines TRBV12-3 or TRBV12-4 with TRBJ1-3; no reliable D call. V shed 3 bases and J shed 2 bases, with 11 bases lying between them. CDR3 length: 15 amino acids. The CDR3 protein is CASSFGSPPGNTIYF. Here the CDR3 DNA reads TGTGCCAGCAGTTTCGGCAGTCCCCCTGGAAACACCATATATTTT.

This clonotype was counted between two and nine times. This chain uses TRBV25-1 with TRBJ2-7; D uncertain. The CDR3 is made up of 15 amino acids. The V end was cut by 2 bases, the J end by 0 bases, with 11 bases between. Germline assignment: CDR1 MGHDK and CDR2 SYGVNS. CDR3 DNA sequence: TGTGCCAGCAGTGAAAACAGACCAAGCTCCTACGAGCAGTACTTC. Protein sequence: CASSENRPSSYEQYF.

In this sample, this clonotype turned up many times. CDR3 coding DNA: TGCAGTCTGACTAGCGGCAACTACGAGCAGTACTTC. It encodes CSLTSGNYEQYF. V usage is TRBV20-1 and J usage is TRBJ2-7; TRBD2 matches at 9 bases. V lost 8 bases and J lost 3; bases outside the gene matches: 5. This CDR3 contains 12 residues. Per the germline V gene, CDR1 is DFQATT and CDR2 is SNEGSKA (reference sequence).

This clonotype was counted many times. This CDR3 is CATSEAARQFF. In nucleotides, the CDR3 is TGTGCCACCAGTGAAGCGGCACGGCAGTTCTTC. The rearrangement uses TRBV24-1 and TRBJ2-1, with a weak D call TRBD2 (5 bases). V lost 4 bases to trimming and J lost 12 bases, with 9 bases between them. The CDR3 is made up of 11 amino acids. In germline, CDR1 is KGHDR, CDR2 SFDVKD.

This clonotype was detected a few times. The chain links TRBV11-2 to TRBJ2-5, with a weak D call TRBD1 (6 bases). Germline assignment: CDR1 SGHAT and CDR2 FQNNGV. The CDR3 length is 16 residues. V shed 1 base and J shed 2 bases, with 14 bases lying between them. The CDR3 protein is CASSLVLDSLQETQYF. As DNA, the CDR3 is TGTGCCAGCAGCTTAGTCCTGGACAGCTTACAAGAGACCCAGTACTTC.

The chain couples TRBV12-3 or TRBV12-4 to TRBJ1-5; D may be TRBD1 (5 bases). The V and J ends lost 1 base and 8 bases respectively, with 9 bases between them. This CDR3 contains 13 residues. CDR3 nucleotides: TGTGCCAGCAGTTTAGGCAGGGATAAGCCCCAGCATTTT. Translated, it gives CASSLGRDKPQHF.

The table lists this clonotype with a few counts. The V and J genes are TRBV12-3 or TRBV12-4 and TRBJ1-5; 11 nucleotides match TRBD1. The CDR3 totals 13 residues. Trimming removed 6 bases from V and 9 bases from J; junction bases left unmatched: 4. The CDR3 loop reads CASSRTGGMPQHF. CDR3 sequence (DNA): TGTGCCAGCAGCAGGACAGGGGGCATGCCCCAGCATTTT.

The chain employs TRBV24-1 and TRBJ2-7; D could derive from TRBD1 or TRBD2 (5 bases each). CDR3 length equals 14 residues. CDR1 KGHDR and CDR2 SFDVKD come from the germline V gene. The V gene lost 6 bases and the J gene lost 2 bases, with 13 bases spanning the gap. CDR3 sequence: CATSTGTSPYEQYF. The CDR3 DNA follows: TGTGCCACCAGTACCGGGACGTCTCCCTACGAGCAGTACTTC.

J is TRBJ2-2 and V is TRBV12-3 or TRBV12-4; D is uncertain. With 3 bases removed from V and 4 bases from J, the gap between germline ends came to 6 bases. This CDR3 contains 13 residues. The CDR3 region is CASSFEVTGELFF. CDR3 nucleotides: TGTGCCAGCAGTTTTGAGGTCACCGGGGAGCTGTTTTTT.

V usage is TRBV18 and J usage is TRBJ2-3, with D unresolved. The CDR3 has 13 amino acids. The V and J ends lost 3 bases and 6 bases respectively, with 10 bases between them. Germline loops: CDR1 KGHSH, CDR2 LQKENI. The CDR3 sequence is CASSPQVGDTQYF. The CDR3, as DNA: TGTGCCAGCTCACCGCAGGTGGGGGATACGCAGTATTTT.

This sequence joins TRBV29-1 and TRBJ1-1; 7 nucleotides match TRBD1. The CDR3 is made up of 14 amino acids. The V segment lost 7 bases and the J segment 3 bases; nucleotides outside the gene matches: 11. From germline, CDR1 is SQVTM and CDR2 ANQGSEA. CDR3 sequence reads: CSASSRDRDTEAFF. In DNA, the CDR3 is TGCAGCGCATCGTCCCGGGACAGAGACACTGAAGCTTTCTTT.

This chain links TRBV6-5 with TRBJ2-7, with TRBD2 matching 10 bases. The germline gives CDR1 MNHEY, CDR2 SVGAGI. This CDR3 contains 14 residues. V trimming: 4 bases; J trimming: 3 bases; junction bases outside the gene matches: 3. The CDR3 nucleotides read TGTGCCAGCAGTTCTAGCGGGAGAATCTACGAGCAGTACTTC. It specifies CASSSSGRIYEQYF.

This chain connects TRBV20-1 to TRBJ1-1, with D possibly being TRBD1 (5 bases). CDR3 size: 15 residues. V lost 5 bases and J 2 bases, leaving 18 bases between the germline ends. CDR1 is DFQATT and CDR2 is SNEGSKA in the germline V gene (reference sequence). The CDR3 sequence: CSARGGFWTNTEAFF. Here the CDR3 DNA reads TGCAGTGCTCGGGGCGGGTTCTGGACTAACACTGAAGCTTTCTTT.

This clonotype was seen a handful of times. The V and J genes are TRBV4-2 and TRBJ2-5; the D gene is possibly TRBD1 (8 bases). V shed 1 base and J shed 4 bases, with 13 bases lying between them. Germline CDR1 LGHNA, CDR2 YNFKEQ. The CDR3 contains 15 residues. CDR3 nucleotides: TGTGCCAGCAGCCAAGTGACAGGGGAGGGAGAGACCCAGTACTTC. It encodes CASSQVTGEGETQYF.

The gene calls are TRBV20-1 and TRBJ2-1; D call uncertain. Trimming stripped 0 bases from V and 0 bases from J, with 9 bases between. CDR1 and CDR2 (germline): DFQATT, SNEGSKA (reference sequence). CDR3 size: 15 residues. Here the CDR3 reads CSAREGNRSYNEQFF. The CDR3 DNA is TGCAGTGCTAGAGAAGGGAACCGCTCCTACAATGAGCAGTTCTTC.

The V call is TRBV28, the J call TRBJ1-5; no clear D. Germline-derived CDR1 and CDR2 are MDHEN and SYDVKM. V lost 2 bases and J 1 base, leaving 9 bases between the germline ends. The CDR3 length is 15 residues. The CDR3 spells CASSLAGPSNQPQHF. CDR3 nucleotide sequence: TGTGCCAGCAGTTTAGCCGGGCCGAGCAATCAGCCCCAGCATTTT.

This clonotype was counted many times. This chain joins TRBV7-8 and TRBJ2-7; 9 nucleotides agree with TRBD2. V was clipped by 1 base and J by 7 bases; unmatched bases: 5. CDR1 is SGHVS, CDR2 FQNEAQ, per germline. The CDR3 contains 14 residues. The chain's CDR3 is CASSLEAGGEEQYF. The CDR3 DNA sequence: TGTGCCAGCAGCTTAGAGGCGGGAGGGGAAGAGCAGTACTTC. Combining the CDR3 with reference TRBV7-8 and TRBJ2-7 gives the whole variable domain GAGVSQSPRYKVAKRGQDVALRCDPISGHVSLFWYQQALGQGPEFLTYFQNEAQLDKSGLPSDRFFAERPEGSVSTLKIQRTQQEDSAVYLCASSLEAGGEEQYFGPGTRLTVT.

This chain uses TRBV7-2 with TRBJ2-2; D perhaps matches TRBD2 (6 bases). CDR3 length: 17 amino acids. V was trimmed by 1 base and J by 4 bases, leaving 16 bases between them. Germline values: CDR1 SGHTA, CDR2 FQGNSA. Here the CDR3 DNA reads TGTGCCAGCAGCTTAGGTCGGGCAGGCGGGGTCACCGGGGAGCTGTTTTTT. This sequence encodes CASSLGRAGGVTGELFF.

This clonotype was seen ten or more times. The chain joins TRBV12-3 or TRBV12-4 to TRBJ2-7; 7 bases line up with TRBD2. There are 16 residues in the CDR3. Trimming at V came to 5 bases and at J to 4 bases, leaving 14 bases not matched to a gene. The CDR3 nucleotides read TGTGCCAGCAGTACAACAGACGGGGGGATTTTATACGAGCAGTACTTC. Translated, it gives CASSTTDGGILYEQYF.

This clonotype was counted between two and nine times. The chain links TRBV4-3 to TRBJ2-1; D not resolved. Germline V lookup: CDR1 LGHNA, CDR2 YSLEER. The CDR3 totals 15 residues. The germline V and J ends were trimmed by 0 bases and 3 bases, with 9 bases remaining between them. DNA for the CDR3: TGCGCCAGCAGCCAAGACAGAGCGAACTACAATGAGCAGTTCTTC. Amino acid sequence: CASSQDRANYNEQFF.

This clonotype has a handful of counts. The chain combines TRBV12-5 with TRBJ2-3; maybe TRBD2 (6 bases). V was shortened by 3 bases and J by 1 base, with 17 bases between the two germline ends. The CDR3 has 17 residues. Germline V lookup: CDR1 LGHNT, CDR2 FRNRAP. As DNA, the CDR3 is TGTGCTAGTGGTTTTCCACCCTCTAGCGACCGCACAGATACGCAGTATTTT. Encoded protein: CASGFPPSSDRTDTQYF.

This clonotype was recorded a few times. The chain recombines TRBV7-3 with TRBJ2-1; 9 bases are shared with TRBD1. From germline, CDR1 is SGHTA and CDR2 FQGTGA. The ends lost 1 base at V and 8 bases at J; junction bases unmatched: 12. The CDR3 contains 17 residues. The CDR3 DNA reads as TGTGCCAGCAGCTTAAAGCACTTAGGACAGGGGAACGATGAGCAGTTCTTC. The encoded protein is CASSLKHLGQGNDEQFF.

This clonotype was observed a handful of times. The chain employs TRBV27 and TRBJ1-6; D ambiguous. The V end was cut by 3 bases, the J end by 9 bases, with 6 bases between. There are 12 residues in the CDR3. Looked up from germline, CDR1 is MNHEY and CDR2 is SMNVEV (reference sequence). The CDR3: CASSFRSSPLHF. DNA for the CDR3: TGTGCCAGCAGTTTCCGTAGTTCACCCCTCCACTTT.

This clonotype has just a few counts. This chain links TRBV20-1 with TRBJ2-5; D remains ambiguous. Germline V lookup: CDR1 DFQATT, CDR2 SNEGSKA (reference sequence). Trimming took 3 bases from V and 3 from J, leaving 20 bases between them. The CDR3 length is 16 residues. CDR3 residues: CSASSPRAVLKETQYF. DNA of the CDR3: TGCAGTGCTAGTTCTCCTAGGGCTGTACTTAAAGAGACCCAGTACTTC.